In this sample, the clone carrying this T cell receptor beta chain turned up a few times. This record comes from a study of blood T cell repertoires in COVID-19. Study-level information: The study drew acute and convalescent COVID-19 samples from the United States, Italy and Spain.

In the original analysis: Scientists estimated how many nucleated cells there were by amplifying reference gene primers. The protocol was immunoSEQ multiplex PCR, while the TCRdb copy is restricted to in-frame clones and leaves out a portion. The V and J calls and clone size come from that table; D and trimming were worked out from the DNA. The sample carries some 320,000 clones, around 88% recorded once. Sequencing was done on a sample of peripheral blood. This receptor was obtained from a woman in her 30s who had recovered from COVID-19.

The CDR3 is CATSTSGGATDTQYF. CDR3 sequence (DNA): TGTGCCACCAGCACTAGCGGGGGGGCCACAGATACGCAGTATTTT. V is TRBV15 and J is TRBJ2-3, with 12 nucleotides matching TRBD2. The CDR3 is made up of 15 amino acids. Trimming at V came to 4 bases and at J to 2 bases, leaving 1 base not matched to a gene. CDR1 and CDR2 from the germline V gene are LNHNV and YYDKDF (reference sequence).